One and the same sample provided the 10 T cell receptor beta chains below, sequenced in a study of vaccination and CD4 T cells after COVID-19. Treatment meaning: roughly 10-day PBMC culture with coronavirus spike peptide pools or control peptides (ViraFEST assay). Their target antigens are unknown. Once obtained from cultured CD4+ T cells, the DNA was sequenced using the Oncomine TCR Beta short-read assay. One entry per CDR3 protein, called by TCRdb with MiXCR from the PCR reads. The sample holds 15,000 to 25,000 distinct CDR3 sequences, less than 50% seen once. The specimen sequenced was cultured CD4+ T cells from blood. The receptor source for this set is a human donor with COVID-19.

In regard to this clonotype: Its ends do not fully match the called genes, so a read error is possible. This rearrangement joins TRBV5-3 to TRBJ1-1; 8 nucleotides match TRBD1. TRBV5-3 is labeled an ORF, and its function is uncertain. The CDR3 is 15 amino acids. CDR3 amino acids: CASSLFQGANTEAFF. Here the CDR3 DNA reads TGTGCCAGCAGCTTATTTCAGGGGGCCAACACTGAAGCTTTCTTT.

The CDR3 sequence is CASSARTAYGYTF. CDR3 bases: TGTGCCAGCAGCGCCCGGACGGCCTATGGCTACACCTTC. The chain has TRBV5-4 and TRBJ1-2; D call uncertain. CDR1 and CDR2 from the germline V gene are SGHNT and YYREEE (reference sequence). The V and J ends lost 4 bases and 4 bases respectively, with 11 bases between them. The CDR3 extends over 13 amino acids.

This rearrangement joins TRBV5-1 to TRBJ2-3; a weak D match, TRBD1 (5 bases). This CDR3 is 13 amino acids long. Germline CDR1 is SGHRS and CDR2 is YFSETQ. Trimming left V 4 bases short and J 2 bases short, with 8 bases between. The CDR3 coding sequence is TGCGCCAGCAGCGCGGACACCACAGATACGCAGTATTTT. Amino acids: CASSADTTDTQYF. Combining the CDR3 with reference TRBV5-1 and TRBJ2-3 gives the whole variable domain KAGVTQTPRYLIKTRGQQVTLSCSPISGHRSVSWYQQTPGQGLQFLFEYFSETQRNKGNFPGRFSGRQFSNSRSEMNVSTLELGDSALYLCASSADTTDTQYFGPGTRLTVL.

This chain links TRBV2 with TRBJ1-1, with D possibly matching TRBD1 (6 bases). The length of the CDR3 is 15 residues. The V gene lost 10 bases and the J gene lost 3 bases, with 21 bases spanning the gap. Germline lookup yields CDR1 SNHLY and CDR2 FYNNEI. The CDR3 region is CATKWGGGGDTEAFF. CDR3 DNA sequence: TGTGCCACCAAGTGGGGGGGCGGAGGGGACACTGAAGCTTTCTTT. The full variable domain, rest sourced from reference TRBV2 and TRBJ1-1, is EPEVTQTPSHQVTQMGQEVILRCVPISNHLYFYWYRQILGQKVEFLVSFYNNEISEKSEIFDDQFSVERPDGSNFTLKIRSTKLEDSAMYFCATKWGGGGDTEAFFGQGTRLTVV.

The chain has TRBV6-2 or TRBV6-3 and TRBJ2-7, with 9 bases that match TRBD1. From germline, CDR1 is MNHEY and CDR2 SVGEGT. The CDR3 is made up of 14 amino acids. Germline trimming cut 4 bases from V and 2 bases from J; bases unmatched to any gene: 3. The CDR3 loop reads CASSSGQGTYEQYF. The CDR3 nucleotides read TGTGCCAGCAGTTCGGGACAGGGAACCTACGAGCAGTACTTC.

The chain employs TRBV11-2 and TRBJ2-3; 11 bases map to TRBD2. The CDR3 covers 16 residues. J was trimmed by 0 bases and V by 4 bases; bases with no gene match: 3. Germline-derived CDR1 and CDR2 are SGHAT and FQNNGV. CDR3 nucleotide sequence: TGTGCCAGCAGCTCCCGACTAGCGGGGAGCACAGATACGCAGTATTTT. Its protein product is CASSSRLAGSTDTQYF.

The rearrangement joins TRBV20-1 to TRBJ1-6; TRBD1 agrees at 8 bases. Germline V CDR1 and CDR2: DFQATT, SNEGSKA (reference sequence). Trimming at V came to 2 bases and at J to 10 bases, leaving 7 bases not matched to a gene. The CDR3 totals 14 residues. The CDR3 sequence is CSARPGQVGSPLHF. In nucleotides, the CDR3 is TGCAGTGCTAGACCGGGACAGGTCGGATCACCCCTCCACTTT.

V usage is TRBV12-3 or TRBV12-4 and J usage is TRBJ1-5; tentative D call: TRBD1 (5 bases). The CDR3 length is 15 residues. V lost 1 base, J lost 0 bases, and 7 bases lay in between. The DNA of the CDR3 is TGTGCCAGCAGTTTAGGACAGAGTAGCAATCAGCCCCAGCATTTT. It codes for CASSLGQSSNQPQHF.

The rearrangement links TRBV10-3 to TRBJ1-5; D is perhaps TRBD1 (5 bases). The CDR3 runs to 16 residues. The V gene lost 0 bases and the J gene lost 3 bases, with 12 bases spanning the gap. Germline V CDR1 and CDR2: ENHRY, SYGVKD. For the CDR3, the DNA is TGTGCCATCAGTGAGTCGACTCCGGGGGACAATCAGCCCCAGCATTTT. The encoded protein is CAISESTPGDNQPQHF.

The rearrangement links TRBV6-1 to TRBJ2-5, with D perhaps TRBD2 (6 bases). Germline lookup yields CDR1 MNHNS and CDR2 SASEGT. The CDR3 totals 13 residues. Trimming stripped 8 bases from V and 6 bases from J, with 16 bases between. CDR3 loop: CASAGTGRKTQYF. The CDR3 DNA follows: TGTGCCAGCGCGGGGACGGGGAGGAAGACCCAGTACTTC.